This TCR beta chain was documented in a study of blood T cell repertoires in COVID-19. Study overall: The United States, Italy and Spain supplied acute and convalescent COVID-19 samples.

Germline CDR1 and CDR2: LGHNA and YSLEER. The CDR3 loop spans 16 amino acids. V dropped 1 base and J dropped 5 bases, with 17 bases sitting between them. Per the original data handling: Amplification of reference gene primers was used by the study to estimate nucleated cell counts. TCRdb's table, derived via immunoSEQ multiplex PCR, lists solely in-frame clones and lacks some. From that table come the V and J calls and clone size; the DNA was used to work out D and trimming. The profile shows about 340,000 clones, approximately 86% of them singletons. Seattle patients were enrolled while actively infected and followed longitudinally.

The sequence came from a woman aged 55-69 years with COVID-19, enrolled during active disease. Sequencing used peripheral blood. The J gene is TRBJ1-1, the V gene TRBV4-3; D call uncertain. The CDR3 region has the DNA TGCGCCAGCAGCCAAGGCTCCTCTAGGTCAGAAACTGAAGCTTTCTTT. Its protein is CASSQGSSRSETEAFF.